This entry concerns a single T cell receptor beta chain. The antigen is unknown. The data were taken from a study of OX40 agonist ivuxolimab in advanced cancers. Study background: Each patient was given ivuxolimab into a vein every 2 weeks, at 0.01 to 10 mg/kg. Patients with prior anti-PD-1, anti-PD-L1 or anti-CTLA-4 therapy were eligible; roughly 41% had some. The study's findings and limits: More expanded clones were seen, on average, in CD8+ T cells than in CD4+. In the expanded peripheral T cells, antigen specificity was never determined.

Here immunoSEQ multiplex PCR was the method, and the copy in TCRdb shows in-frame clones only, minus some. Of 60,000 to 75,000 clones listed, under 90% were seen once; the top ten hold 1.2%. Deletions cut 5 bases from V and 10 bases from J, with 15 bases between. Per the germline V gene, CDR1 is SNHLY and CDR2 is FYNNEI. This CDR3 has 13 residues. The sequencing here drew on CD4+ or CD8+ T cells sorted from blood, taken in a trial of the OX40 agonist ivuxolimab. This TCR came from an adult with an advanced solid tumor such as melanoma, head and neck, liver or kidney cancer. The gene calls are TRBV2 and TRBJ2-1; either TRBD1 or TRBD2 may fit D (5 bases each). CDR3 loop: CASSLGPLLEQFF. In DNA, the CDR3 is TGTGCCAGCAGTCTGGGACCGCTCTTGGAGCAGTTCTTC.